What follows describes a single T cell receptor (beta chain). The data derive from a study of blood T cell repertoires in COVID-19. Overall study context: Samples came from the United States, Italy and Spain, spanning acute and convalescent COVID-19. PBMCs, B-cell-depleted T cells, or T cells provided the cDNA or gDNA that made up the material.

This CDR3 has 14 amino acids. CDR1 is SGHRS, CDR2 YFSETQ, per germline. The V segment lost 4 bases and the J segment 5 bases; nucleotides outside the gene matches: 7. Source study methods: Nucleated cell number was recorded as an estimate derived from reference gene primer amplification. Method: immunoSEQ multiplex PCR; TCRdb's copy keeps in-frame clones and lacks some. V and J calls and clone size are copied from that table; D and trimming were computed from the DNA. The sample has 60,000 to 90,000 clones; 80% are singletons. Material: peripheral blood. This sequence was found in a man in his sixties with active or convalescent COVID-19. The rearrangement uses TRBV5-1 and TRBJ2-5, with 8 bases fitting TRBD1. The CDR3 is CASSPGQGFETQYF. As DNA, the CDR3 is TGCGCCAGCAGCCCAGGACAGGGTTTCGAGACCCAGTACTTC. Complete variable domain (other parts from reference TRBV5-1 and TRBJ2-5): KAGVTQTPRYLIKTRGQQVTLSCSPISGHRSVSWYQQTPGQGLQFLFEYFSETQRNKGNFPGRFSGRQFSNSRSEMNVSTLELGDSALYLCASSPGQGFETQYFGPGTRLLVL.